This T cell receptor beta chain was captured in a study of CD8 T cell repertoires and HIV-1 epitope variants. Study context: Control wells had CMV/EBV/flu peptides, negative Ebola AY9, or no peptide.

V dropped 0 bases and J dropped 2 bases, with 10 bases sitting between them. The CDR3 covers 15 residues. Germline CDR1 reads LGHNA; CDR2 reads YNFKEQ. As regards this clone: What it binds is unknown.

The table came from immunoSEQ multiplex PCR; TCRdb's copy has only in-frame clones and leaves some out. The data hold roughly 100,000 clones, with just under 75% observed a single time. General study findings and limits: Only beta chains were identified, marking proliferation to antigen, not function. Eight or nine antigen-specific TCR beta clonotypes were found; roughly 6 seemed cross-reactive to variants.

The sequenced sample consisted of uncultured baseline CD8+ T cells from peripheral blood mononuclear cells (PBMCs). The V gene is TRBV4-2, the J gene TRBJ1-2; D call uncertain. The sequence came from a male donor with HIV. The CDR3 is CASSQDPSENYGYTF. The CDR3 coding sequence is TGTGCCAGCAGCCAAGATCCCTCGGAGAACTATGGCTACACCTTC.